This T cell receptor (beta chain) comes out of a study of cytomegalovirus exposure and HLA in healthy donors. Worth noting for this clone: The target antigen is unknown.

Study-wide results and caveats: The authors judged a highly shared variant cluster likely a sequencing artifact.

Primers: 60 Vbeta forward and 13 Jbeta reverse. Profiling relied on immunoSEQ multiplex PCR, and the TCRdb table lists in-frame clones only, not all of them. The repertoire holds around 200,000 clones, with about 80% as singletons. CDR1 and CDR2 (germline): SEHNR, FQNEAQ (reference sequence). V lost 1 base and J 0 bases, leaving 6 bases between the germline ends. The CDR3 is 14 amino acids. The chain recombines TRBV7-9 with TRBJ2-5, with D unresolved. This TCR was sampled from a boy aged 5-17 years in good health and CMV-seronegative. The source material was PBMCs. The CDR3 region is CASSLGQNQETQYF. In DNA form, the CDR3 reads TGTGCCAGCAGCTTAGGGCAGAACCAAGAGACCCAGTACTTC.